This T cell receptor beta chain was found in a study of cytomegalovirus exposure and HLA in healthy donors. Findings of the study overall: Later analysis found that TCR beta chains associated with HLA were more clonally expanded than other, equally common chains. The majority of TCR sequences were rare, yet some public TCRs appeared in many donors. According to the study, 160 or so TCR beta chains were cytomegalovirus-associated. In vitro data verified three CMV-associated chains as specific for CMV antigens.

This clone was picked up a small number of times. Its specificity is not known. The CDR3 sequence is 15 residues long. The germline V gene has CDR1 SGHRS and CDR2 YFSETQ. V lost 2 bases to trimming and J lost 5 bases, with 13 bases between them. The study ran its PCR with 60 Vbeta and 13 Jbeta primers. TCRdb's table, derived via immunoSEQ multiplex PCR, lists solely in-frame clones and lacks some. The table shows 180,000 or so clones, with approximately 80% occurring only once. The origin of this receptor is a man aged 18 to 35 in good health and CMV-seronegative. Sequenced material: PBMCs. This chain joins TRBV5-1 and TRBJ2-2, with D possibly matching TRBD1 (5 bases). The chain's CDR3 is CASSLQGATTGELFF. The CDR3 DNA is TGCGCCAGCAGCTTACAAGGGGCGACAACCGGGGAGCTGTTTTTT. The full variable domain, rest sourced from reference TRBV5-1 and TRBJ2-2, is KAGVTQTPRYLIKTRGQQVTLSCSPISGHRSVSWYQQTPGQGLQFLFEYFSETQRNKGNFPGRFSGRQFSNSRSEMNVSTLELGDSALYLCASSLQGATTGELFFGEGSRLTVL.